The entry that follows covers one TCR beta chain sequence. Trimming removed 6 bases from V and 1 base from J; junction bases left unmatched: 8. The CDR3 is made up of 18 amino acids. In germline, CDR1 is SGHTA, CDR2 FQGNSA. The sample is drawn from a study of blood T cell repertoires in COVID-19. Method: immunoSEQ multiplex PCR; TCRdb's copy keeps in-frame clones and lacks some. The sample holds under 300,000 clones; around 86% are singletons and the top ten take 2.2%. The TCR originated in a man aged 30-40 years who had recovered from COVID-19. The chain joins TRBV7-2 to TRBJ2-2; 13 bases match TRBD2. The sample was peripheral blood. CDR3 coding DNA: TGTGCCAGCAGGTCCGGCCGACTAGCGGGGGGGAACACCGGGGAGCTGTTTTTT. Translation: CASRSGRLAGGNTGELFF. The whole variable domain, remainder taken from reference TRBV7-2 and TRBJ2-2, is GAGVSQSPSNKVTEKGKDVELRCDPISGHTALYWYRQSLGQGLEFLIYFQGNSAPDKSGLPSDRFSAERTGGSVSTLTIQRTQQEDSAVYLCASRSGRLAGGNTGELFFGEGSRLTVL.